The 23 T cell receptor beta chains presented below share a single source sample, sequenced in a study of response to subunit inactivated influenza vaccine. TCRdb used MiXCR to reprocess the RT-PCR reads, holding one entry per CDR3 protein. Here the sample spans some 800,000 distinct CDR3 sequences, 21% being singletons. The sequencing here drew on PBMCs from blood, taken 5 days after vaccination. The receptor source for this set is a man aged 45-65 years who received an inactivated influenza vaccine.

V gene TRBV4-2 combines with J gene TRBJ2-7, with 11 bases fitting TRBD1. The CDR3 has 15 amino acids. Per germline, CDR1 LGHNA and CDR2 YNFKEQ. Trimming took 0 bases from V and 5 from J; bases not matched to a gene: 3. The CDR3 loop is CASSQEDRGHDEQYF. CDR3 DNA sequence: TGTGCCAGCAGCCAAGAGGACAGGGGGCATGACGAGCAGTACTTC.

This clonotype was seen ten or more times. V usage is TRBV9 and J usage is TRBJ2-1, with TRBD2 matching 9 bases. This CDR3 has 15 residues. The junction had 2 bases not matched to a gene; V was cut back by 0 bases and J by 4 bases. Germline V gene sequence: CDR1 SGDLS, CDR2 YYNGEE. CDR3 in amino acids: CASSVGRGGYNEQFF. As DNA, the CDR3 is TGTGCCAGCAGCGTAGGGCGGGGGGGTTACAATGAGCAGTTCTTC.

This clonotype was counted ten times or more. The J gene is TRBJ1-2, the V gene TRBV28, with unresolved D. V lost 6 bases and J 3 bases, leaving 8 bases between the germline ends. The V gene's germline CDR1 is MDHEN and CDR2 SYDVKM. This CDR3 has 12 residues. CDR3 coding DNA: TGTGCCAGCAGGTTGGGAGACTATGGCTACACCTTC. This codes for CASRLGDYGYTF.

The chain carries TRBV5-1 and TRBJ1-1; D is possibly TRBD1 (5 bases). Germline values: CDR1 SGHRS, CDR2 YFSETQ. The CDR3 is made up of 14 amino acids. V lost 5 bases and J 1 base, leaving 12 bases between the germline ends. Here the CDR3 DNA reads TGCGCCAGCAGTTCGGGGGAGGGGAACACTGAAGCTTTCTTT. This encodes CASSSGEGNTEAFF.

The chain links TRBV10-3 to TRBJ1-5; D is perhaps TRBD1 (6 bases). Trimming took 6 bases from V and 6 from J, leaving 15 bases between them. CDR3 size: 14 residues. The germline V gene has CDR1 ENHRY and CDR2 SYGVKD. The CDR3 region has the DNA TGTGCCATCAGGGCGTCAGGGGAACGTCAGCCCCAGCATTTT. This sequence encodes CAIRASGERQPQHF.

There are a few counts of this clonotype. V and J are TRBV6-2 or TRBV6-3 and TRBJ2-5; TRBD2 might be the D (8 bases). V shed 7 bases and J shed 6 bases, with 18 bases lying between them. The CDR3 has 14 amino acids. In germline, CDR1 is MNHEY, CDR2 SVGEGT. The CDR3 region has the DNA TGTGCCAGCAAGTCGGGAGGGGGCGTGCAGACCCAGTACTTC. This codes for CASKSGGGVQTQYF.

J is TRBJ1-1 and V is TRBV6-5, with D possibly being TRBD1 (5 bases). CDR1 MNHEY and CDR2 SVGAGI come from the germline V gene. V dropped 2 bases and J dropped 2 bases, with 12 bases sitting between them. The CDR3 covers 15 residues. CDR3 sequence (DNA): TGTGCCAGCAGTTACGGGGCAGACCCTAACACTGAAGCTTTCTTT. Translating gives CASSYGADPNTEAFF.

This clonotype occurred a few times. The CDR3 protein is CASSSEQYLAKNIQYF. In DNA, the CDR3 is TGTGCCAGCAGCTCTGAGCAGTACCTAGCCAAAAACATTCAGTACTTC. This chain joins TRBV12-3 or TRBV12-4 and TRBJ2-4; D remains ambiguous. The CDR3 extends over 16 amino acids. Trimming cost V 6 bases and J 0 bases, with 15 bases left between them.

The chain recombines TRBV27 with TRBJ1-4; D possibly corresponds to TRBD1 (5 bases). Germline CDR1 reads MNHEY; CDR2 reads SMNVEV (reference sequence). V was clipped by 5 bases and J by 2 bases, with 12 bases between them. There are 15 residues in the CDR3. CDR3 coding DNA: TGTGCCAGCAGTCGCAGGGTCGGCACTAATGAAAAACTGTTTTTT. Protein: CASSRRVGTNEKLFF. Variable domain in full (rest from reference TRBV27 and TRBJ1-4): EAQVTQNPRYLITVTGKKLTVTCSQNMNHEYMSWYRQDPGLGLRQIYYSMNVEVTDKGDVPEGYKVSRKEKRNFPLILESPSPNQTSLYFCASSRRVGTNEKLFFGSGTQLSVL.

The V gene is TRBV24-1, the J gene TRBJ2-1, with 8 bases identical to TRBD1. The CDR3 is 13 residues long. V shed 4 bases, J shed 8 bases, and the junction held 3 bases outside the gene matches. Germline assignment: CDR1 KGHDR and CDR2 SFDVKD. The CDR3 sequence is CATSDPTGDEQFF. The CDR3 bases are TGTGCCACCAGTGACCCGACAGGGGATGAGCAGTTCTTC.

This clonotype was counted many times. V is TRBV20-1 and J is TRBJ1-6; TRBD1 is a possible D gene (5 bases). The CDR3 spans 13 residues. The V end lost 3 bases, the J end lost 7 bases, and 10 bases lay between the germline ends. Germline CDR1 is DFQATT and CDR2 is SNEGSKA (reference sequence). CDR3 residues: CSARGLSNSPLHF. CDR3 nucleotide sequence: TGCAGTGCTAGGGGACTTTCGAATTCACCCCTCCACTTT.

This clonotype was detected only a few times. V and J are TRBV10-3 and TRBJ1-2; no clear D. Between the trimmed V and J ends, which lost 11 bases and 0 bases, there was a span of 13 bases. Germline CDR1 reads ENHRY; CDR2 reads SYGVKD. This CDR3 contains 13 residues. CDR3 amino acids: CAVQGAPNYGYTF. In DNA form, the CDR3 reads TGTGCCGTACAAGGCGCTCCTAACTATGGCTACACCTTC.

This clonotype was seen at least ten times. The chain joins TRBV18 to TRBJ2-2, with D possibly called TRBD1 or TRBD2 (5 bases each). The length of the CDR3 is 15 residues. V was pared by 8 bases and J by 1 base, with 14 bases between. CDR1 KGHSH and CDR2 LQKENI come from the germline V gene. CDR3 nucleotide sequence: TGTGCCAGCCTCCAGGGACGTCGGAACACCGGGGAGCTGTTTTTT. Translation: CASLQGRRNTGELFF.

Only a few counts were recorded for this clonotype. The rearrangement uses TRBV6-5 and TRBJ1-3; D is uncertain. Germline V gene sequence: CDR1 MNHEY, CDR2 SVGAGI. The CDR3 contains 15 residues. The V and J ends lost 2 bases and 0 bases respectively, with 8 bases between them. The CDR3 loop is CASSYGRTSGNTIYF. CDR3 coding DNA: TGTGCCAGCAGTTACGGGCGGACCTCTGGAAACACCATATATTTT.

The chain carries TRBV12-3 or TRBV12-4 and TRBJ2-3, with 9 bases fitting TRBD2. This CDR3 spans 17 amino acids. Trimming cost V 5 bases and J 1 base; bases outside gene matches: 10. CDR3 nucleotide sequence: TGTGCCAGCAGTCCCCGAGGATTAGCGGGGGGCACAGATACGCAGTATTTT. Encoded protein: CASSPRGLAGGTDTQYF.

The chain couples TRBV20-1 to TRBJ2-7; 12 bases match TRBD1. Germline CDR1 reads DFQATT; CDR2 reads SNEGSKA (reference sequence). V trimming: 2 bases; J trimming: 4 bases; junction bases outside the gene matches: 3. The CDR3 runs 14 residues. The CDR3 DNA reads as TGCAGTGCTAGACGGGGACAGGGGGCTTACGAGCAGTACTTC. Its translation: CSARRGQGAYEQYF.

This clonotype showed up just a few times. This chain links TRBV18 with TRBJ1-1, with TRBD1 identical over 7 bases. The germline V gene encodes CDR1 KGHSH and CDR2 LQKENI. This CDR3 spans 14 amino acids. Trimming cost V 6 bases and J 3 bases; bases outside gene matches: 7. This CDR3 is CASSKSTGDTEAFF. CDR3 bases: TGTGCCAGCTCCAAATCAACAGGGGACACTGAAGCTTTCTTT.

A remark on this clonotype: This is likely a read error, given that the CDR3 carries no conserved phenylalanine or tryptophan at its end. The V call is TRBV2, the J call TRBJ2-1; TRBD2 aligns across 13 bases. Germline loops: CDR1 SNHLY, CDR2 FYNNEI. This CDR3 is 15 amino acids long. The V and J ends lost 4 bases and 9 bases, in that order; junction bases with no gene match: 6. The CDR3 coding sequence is TGTGCCAGCAGTGGCACTAGCGGGAGGGATGGTGAGCAGTTCTTG. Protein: CASSGTSGRDGEQFL.

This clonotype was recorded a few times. The CDR3: CASSYSLRGNGELFF. The CDR3 bases are TGTGCCAGCAGTTACTCGTTGCGGGGAAACGGGGAGCTGTTTTTT. The chain joins TRBV6-2 or TRBV6-3 to TRBJ2-2, with D possibly TRBD2 on 6 matching bases. Germline assignment: CDR1 MNHEY and CDR2 SVGEGT. V gave up 0 bases and J gave up 7 bases, with 12 bases separating them. This CDR3 is built from 15 residues.

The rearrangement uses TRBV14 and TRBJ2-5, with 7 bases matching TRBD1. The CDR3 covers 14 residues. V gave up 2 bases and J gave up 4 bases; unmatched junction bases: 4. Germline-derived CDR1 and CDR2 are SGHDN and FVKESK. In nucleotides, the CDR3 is TGTGCCAGCAGCCAAAACAGGGGTGGAGAGACCCAGTACTTC. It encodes CASSQNRGGETQYF. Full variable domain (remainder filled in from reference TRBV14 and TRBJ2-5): EAGVTQFPSHSVIEKGQTVTLRCDPISGHDNLYWYRRVMGKEIKFLLHFVKESKQDESGMPNNRFLAERTGGTYSTLKVQPAELEDSGVYFCASSQNRGGETQYFGPGTRLLVL.

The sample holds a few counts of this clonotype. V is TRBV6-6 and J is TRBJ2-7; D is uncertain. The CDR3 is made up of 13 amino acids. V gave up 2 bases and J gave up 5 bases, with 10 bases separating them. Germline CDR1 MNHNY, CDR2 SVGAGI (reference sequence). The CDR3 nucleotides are TGTGCCAGCAGTTACGGATCGGCCCACGAGCAGTACTTC. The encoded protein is CASSYGSAHEQYF.

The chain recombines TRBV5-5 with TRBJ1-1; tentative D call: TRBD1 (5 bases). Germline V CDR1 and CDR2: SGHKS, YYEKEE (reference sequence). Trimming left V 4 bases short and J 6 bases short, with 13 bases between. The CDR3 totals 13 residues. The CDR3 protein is CASSTVTGAEAFF. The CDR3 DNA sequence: TGTGCCAGCAGCACCGTCACGGGGGCTGAAGCTTTCTTT.

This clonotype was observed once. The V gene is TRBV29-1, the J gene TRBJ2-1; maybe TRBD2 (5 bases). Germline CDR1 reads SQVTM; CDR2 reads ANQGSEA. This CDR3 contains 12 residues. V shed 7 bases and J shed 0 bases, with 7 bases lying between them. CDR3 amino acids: CSERISYNEQFF. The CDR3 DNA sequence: TGCAGCGAGCGGATCTCCTACAATGAGCAGTTCTTC.